Reported below is one T cell receptor (beta chain). Its specificity is not known. The study drew donors from healthy Caucasian individuals in Russia aged 6 to 90. Total RNA, at least 5 micrograms per sample, came from PBMCs. Primed by a sample-barcoded 5' primer and a J-beta primer mix, a second PCR proceeded for roughly 7 to 11 cycles. TCRdb independently ran MiXCR on the 5' RACE reads; one entry per CDR3 protein. The data contain about 1.4 million distinct CDR3 sequences, 59% of them singletons. The record originates from a study of blood T cells in healthy people across ages. The study's findings and limits: In long-lived donors, naive CD4+ cell counts and diversity exceeded those of aged donors. The authors considered diversity estimates from one million T cells to be underestimates.

The CDR3 runs to 14 residues. Trimming shortened V by 7 bases and J by 4 bases, and 17 bases separated the two germline ends. The V call is TRBV12-3 or TRBV12-4, the J call TRBJ2-7, with D hard to call. This receptor was taken from a man younger than 30 in good health. Sequencing was done on a sample of blood. CDR3 protein: CASKGHERKYEQYF. The CDR3 DNA reads TGTGCCAGCAAAGGGCATGAGAGGAAGTACGAGCAGTACTTC.